A selection of T cell receptor beta chains follows, all from one sample in a study of blood T cells in healthy people across ages. One entry per CDR3 protein results from TCRdb running MiXCR on the 5' RACE reads. Seen here are about 1.6 million distinct CDR3 sequences, around 36% observed once, and the top ten hold approximately 11%. Sample: blood. The receptor source for this set is a woman aged 30 to 39 in good health. CDR3s include the opening cysteine and the closing phenylalanine or tryptophan. Each record gives: CDR3 DNA, CDR3 protein, clone size, D gene, J gene, V gene. A D gene is named only where the DNA matches it firmly. Only some rows state a clone size, as once, few, many or a class for expanded clones.

CDR3 DNA: TGCAGTGCTTCAGCGGGGGCAACGCAGTATTTT; CDR3 protein: CSASAGATQYF; clone size: -; D gene: TRBD2; J gene: TRBJ2-3; V gene: TRBV20-1
CDR3 DNA: TGTGCCAGCAGTTGGGGGGGCGGAAACCATGGCTACACCTTC; CDR3 protein: CASSWGGGNHGYTF; clone size: -; D gene: -; J gene: TRBJ1-2; V gene: TRBV28
CDR3 DNA: TGCGCCAGCAGCCAAGTGGGGACAGGCGATTACAATGAGCAGTTCTTC; CDR3 protein: CASSQVGTGDYNEQFF; clone size: -; D gene: TRBD1; J gene: TRBJ2-1; V gene: TRBV4-1
CDR3 DNA: TGTGCCAGCAGCCCCCTCGGAACCTACGGCAATGAGCAGTTCTTC; CDR3 protein: CASSPLGTYGNEQFF; clone size: -; D gene: -; J gene: TRBJ2-1; V gene: TRBV3-1
CDR3 DNA: TGTGCCAGCAGCCAAGAGCCCGGGACAGGGGGAGGCTACACCTTC; CDR3 protein: CASSQEPGTGGGYTF; clone size: -; D gene: TRBD1; J gene: TRBJ1-2; V gene: TRBV3-1
CDR3 DNA: TGCAGTGCTGCCTATTCTAGATCCTACGAGCAGTACTTC; CDR3 protein: CSAAYSRSYEQYF; clone size: -; D gene: -; J gene: TRBJ2-7; V gene: TRBV20-1
CDR3 DNA: TGCAGTGCTAGAGACGGACAGGTGTTCAATCAGCCCCAGCATTTT; CDR3 protein: CSARDGQVFNQPQHF; clone size: -; D gene: TRBD1; J gene: TRBJ1-5; V gene: TRBV20-1
CDR3 DNA: TGTGCCAGCAGTGACCGGGCCTGGGGGGCGTACGAGCAGTACTTC; CDR3 protein: CASSDRAWGAYEQYF; clone size: -; D gene: -; J gene: TRBJ2-7; V gene: TRBV12-3/TRBV12-4
CDR3 DNA: TGTGCCAGCAGTTTCCGTGGAGGTGGGGCCAACGTCCTGACTTTC; CDR3 protein: CASSFRGGGANVLTF; clone size: -; D gene: -; J gene: TRBJ2-6; V gene: TRBV12-3/TRBV12-4
CDR3 DNA: TGTGCCATCAGTCCGGGACTAGGGGTAACTGACAACTATGGCTACACCTTC; CDR3 protein: CAISPGLGVTDNYGYTF; clone size: few; D gene: -; J gene: TRBJ1-2; V gene: TRBV10-3
CDR3 DNA: TGTGCCAGCAGCCCTTGGGCCCCCCCTTATGGTACTGAAGCTTTCTTT; CDR3 protein: CASSPWAPPYGTEAFF; clone size: few; D gene: -; J gene: TRBJ1-1; V gene: TRBV27
CDR3 DNA: TGTGCCAGCAGCGAGTACAGGGGTAACACTGAAGCTTTCTTT; CDR3 protein: CASSEYRGNTEAFF; clone size: -; D gene: TRBD1; J gene: TRBJ1-1; V gene: TRBV9
CDR3 DNA: TGCAGTGCTACGGCGTACAGCTCCTACAATGAGCAGTTCTTC; CDR3 protein: CSATAYSSYNEQFF; clone size: few; D gene: -; J gene: TRBJ2-1; V gene: TRBV20-1
CDR3 DNA: TGTGCCAGCTCCTACCAGCGACAGGGGCAAGAGACCCAGTACTTC; CDR3 protein: CASSYQRQGQETQYF; clone size: -; D gene: TRBD1; J gene: TRBJ2-5; V gene: TRBV18
CDR3 DNA: TGCAGTGCTAGATCGGGAAGAAACACAGATACGCAGTATTTT; CDR3 protein: CSARSGRNTDTQYF; clone size: -; D gene: -; J gene: TRBJ2-3; V gene: TRBV20-1
CDR3 DNA: TGTGCCAGCAGCTGGAGCGGGGGAGGCGAGCAGTACTTC; CDR3 protein: CASSWSGGGEQYF; clone size: -; D gene: TRBD2; J gene: TRBJ2-7; V gene: TRBV14
CDR3 DNA: TGTGCCAGCAGCGTAGAACAGAGCTCCTACGAGCAGTACTTC; CDR3 protein: CASSVEQSSYEQYF; clone size: -; D gene: -; J gene: TRBJ2-7; V gene: TRBV9
CDR3 DNA: TGTGCCAGCAGTTATACAGGGGACCTTGATTACGAGCAGTACTTC; CDR3 protein: CASSYTGDLDYEQYF; clone size: few; D gene: TRBD1; J gene: TRBJ2-7; V gene: TRBV28
CDR3 DNA: TGCGCCAGCAGCCAAGATCCCATGGCGGGTTCGGATGGCTACACCTTC; CDR3 protein: CASSQDPMAGSDGYTF; clone size: once; D gene: -; J gene: TRBJ1-2; V gene: TRBV4-1
CDR3 DNA: TGTGCCAGCTCACACTCCGAGAGGGGTGTCGATGGCTACACCTTC; CDR3 protein: CASSHSERGVDGYTF; clone size: -; D gene: -; J gene: TRBJ1-2; V gene: TRBV18
CDR3 DNA: TGCGCCAGCAGCCCCTTGGCAGGACCTAACAATGAGCAGTTCTTC; CDR3 protein: CASSPLAGPNNEQFF; clone size: many; D gene: -; J gene: TRBJ2-1; V gene: TRBV5-1
CDR3 DNA: TGTGCCAGCAGCGATGGGACAGCTTACGAGCAGTACTTC; CDR3 protein: CASSDGTAYEQYF; clone size: -; D gene: TRBD1; J gene: TRBJ2-7; V gene: TRBV11-1
CDR3 DNA: TGCAGTGCTAGTGGGGGGCGGTACGTTGAGAGCACAGATACGCAGTATTTT; CDR3 protein: CSASGGRYVESTDTQYF; clone size: -; D gene: -; J gene: TRBJ2-3; V gene: TRBV20-1
CDR3 DNA: TGCGCCAGCAGCTGGGGACAGGGGGTTGGTTCACCCCTCCACTTT; CDR3 protein: CASSWGQGVGSPLHF; clone size: -; D gene: TRBD1; J gene: TRBJ1-6; V gene: TRBV5-1
CDR3 DNA: TGTACCAGCAGCTTGTGGGGGCAGGACAATGAGCAGTTCTTC; CDR3 protein: CTSSLWGQDNEQFF; clone size: few; D gene: -; J gene: TRBJ2-1; V gene: TRBV5-5
CDR3 DNA: TGTGCCAGCAGCCAGCGACGCTCCTATGGCTACACCTTC; CDR3 protein: CASSQRRSYGYTF; clone size: -; D gene: -; J gene: TRBJ1-2; V gene: TRBV3-1
CDR3 DNA: TGCAGCGTTGTTGTAGCGGACAAAAACATTCAGTACTTC; CDR3 protein: CSVVVADKNIQYF; clone size: many; D gene: -; J gene: TRBJ2-4; V gene: TRBV29-1
CDR3 DNA: TGCAGTGCTAGAGATCTCGGGACAGGGCTATCTGGGGCCAACGTCCTGACTTTC; CDR3 protein: CSARDLGTGLSGANVLTF; clone size: -; D gene: TRBD1; J gene: TRBJ2-6; V gene: TRBV20-1
CDR3 DNA: TGTGCCAACCACCTGGGGGACTACGAGCAGTACTTC; CDR3 protein: CANHLGDYEQYF; clone size: few; D gene: -; J gene: TRBJ2-7; V gene: TRBV2
CDR3 DNA: TGTGCCAGCCAGCCGGGGCAGGACAATGAGCAGTTCTTC; CDR3 protein: CASQPGQDNEQFF; clone size: -; D gene: -; J gene: TRBJ2-1; V gene: TRBV18
CDR3 DNA: TGTGCCAGCAGCCACTCAATCAGTAGCGGGAAAACGCAGTATTTT; CDR3 protein: CASSHSISSGKTQYF; clone size: -; D gene: TRBD2; J gene: TRBJ2-3; V gene: TRBV14
CDR3 DNA: TGTGCCAGTAGTATTCCTGGGACAGGGTATTTTCGGGATCAGCCCCAGCATTTT; CDR3 protein: CASSIPGTGYFRDQPQHF; clone size: -; D gene: TRBD1; J gene: TRBJ1-5; V gene: TRBV19
CDR3 DNA: TGCGCCAGCAGTGAAGCGGGAGGAAACATTCAGTACTTC; CDR3 protein: CASSEAGGNIQYF; clone size: -; D gene: TRBD2; J gene: TRBJ2-4; V gene: TRBV10-1
CDR3 DNA: TGTGCCAGTAGTGTTACGAACACCGGGGAGCTGTTTTTT; CDR3 protein: CASSVTNTGELFF; clone size: -; D gene: -; J gene: TRBJ2-2; V gene: TRBV19
CDR3 DNA: TGTGCCACCAGCAGAGCTTTTAGCGGTTTGGCCTACGAGCAGTACTTC; CDR3 protein: CATSRAFSGLAYEQYF; clone size: -; D gene: -; J gene: TRBJ2-7; V gene: TRBV15
CDR3 DNA: TGTGCCAGCAGCCAGGTTTGGCGGGGCCTGTACCAAGAGACCCAGTACTTC; CDR3 protein: CASSQVWRGLYQETQYF; clone size: -; D gene: -; J gene: TRBJ2-5; V gene: TRBV3-1
CDR3 DNA: TGTGCCAGCAGCAAACAATCAGGCGGCGTCACTGAAGCTTTCTTT; CDR3 protein: CASSKQSGGVTEAFF; clone size: -; D gene: -; J gene: TRBJ1-1; V gene: TRBV9
CDR3 DNA: TGTGCCAGCAGCTTGGGGGCCCTCAACACTAATGAAAAACTGTTTTTT; CDR3 protein: CASSLGALNTNEKLFF; clone size: many; D gene: -; J gene: TRBJ1-4; V gene: TRBV7-9
CDR3 DNA: TGCGCCAGCAGCCAGAGTGGGGGCGATGGCTATGGCTACACCTTC; CDR3 protein: CASSQSGGDGYGYTF; clone size: -; D gene: -; J gene: TRBJ1-2; V gene: TRBV4-1
CDR3 DNA: TGTGCCAGCAGACCCGGGACTAGCGGGAGGGTGGTCGGCAATGAGCAGTTCTTC; CDR3 protein: CASRPGTSGRVVGNEQFF; clone size: -; D gene: TRBD2; J gene: TRBJ2-1; V gene: TRBV27
CDR3 DNA: TGTACCAGCAGCCAAGATGGCGGACAAGTAGATACGCAGTATTTT; CDR3 protein: CTSSQDGGQVDTQYF; clone size: -; D gene: -; J gene: TRBJ2-3; V gene: TRBV3-1
CDR3 DNA: TGTGCCAGCAGCCCTGTCGGGGAACAGCCCCAGCATTTT; CDR3 protein: CASSPVGEQPQHF; clone size: few; D gene: -; J gene: TRBJ1-5; V gene: TRBV7-9
CDR3 DNA: TGTGCCAGCAGGCCGGATTCTGACACTGAAGCTTTCTTT; CDR3 protein: CASRPDSDTEAFF; clone size: -; D gene: -; J gene: TRBJ1-1; V gene: TRBV6-5
CDR3 DNA: TGCAGCGTTGAGGCCGGGGGGCCTTATGGCTACACCTTC; CDR3 protein: CSVEAGGPYGYTF; clone size: few; D gene: -; J gene: TRBJ1-2; V gene: TRBV29-1
CDR3 DNA: TGTGCCAGCAGCGCTGGCCGTTTGGGGGCGGGGGCCTCTGAGCAGTTCTTC; CDR3 protein: CASSAGRLGAGASEQFF; clone size: many; D gene: -; J gene: TRBJ2-1; V gene: TRBV7-9
CDR3 DNA: TGCGCCAGCGTGGGACTAGCGGACGGGAGTGAGCAGTTCTTC; CDR3 protein: CASVGLADGSEQFF; clone size: -; D gene: TRBD2; J gene: TRBJ2-1; V gene: TRBV10-2
CDR3 DNA: TGCAGTGCTTGGATAGGCAGGGGGACAATTGAGACCCAGTACTTC; CDR3 protein: CSAWIGRGTIETQYF; clone size: -; D gene: TRBD1; J gene: TRBJ2-5; V gene: TRBV20-1
CDR3 DNA: TGTGCCAGCAGCGCCCGAGTTATCCCGGTGACAGGGGTCTACGAGCAGTACTTC; CDR3 protein: CASSARVIPVTGVYEQYF; clone size: -; D gene: TRBD1; J gene: TRBJ2-7; V gene: TRBV7-8
CDR3 DNA: TGTGCCAGCAGCGCGGGACTAAACCAGTTCTTC; CDR3 protein: CASSAGLNQFF; clone size: -; D gene: TRBD2; J gene: TRBJ2-1; V gene: TRBV5-5
CDR3 DNA: TGCGCCAGCAGCCAAGTTAATAAAGCGAACACTGAAGCTTTCTTT; CDR3 protein: CASSQVNKANTEAFF; clone size: -; D gene: -; J gene: TRBJ1-1; V gene: TRBV4-1
CDR3 DNA: TGTGCCAGCAGCTTAGCGGGCGACCGGGACCGGCTTAATGAGCAGTTCTTC; CDR3 protein: CASSLAGDRDRLNEQFF; clone size: -; D gene: -; J gene: TRBJ2-1; V gene: TRBV7-8
CDR3 DNA: TGCAGTGCTACCCCAACATGGAGCCCCCAAGAGACCCAGTACTTC; CDR3 protein: CSATPTWSPQETQYF; clone size: many; D gene: -; J gene: TRBJ2-5; V gene: TRBV20-1
CDR3 DNA: TGTGCCAGCACGGAGGGAGGGCCATCCGATACGCAGTATTTT; CDR3 protein: CASTEGGPSDTQYF; clone size: -; D gene: TRBD2; J gene: TRBJ2-3; V gene: TRBV6-1
CDR3 DNA: TGCAGCTCGCGAGGGGGAGACACTGAAGCTTTCTTT; CDR3 protein: CSSRGGDTEAFF; clone size: -; D gene: -; J gene: TRBJ1-1; V gene: TRBV29-1
CDR3 DNA: TGTGCCAGCAGTCGATTGACCGGGTATGGGAACACTGAAGCTTTCTTT; CDR3 protein: CASSRLTGYGNTEAFF; clone size: few; D gene: -; J gene: TRBJ1-1; V gene: TRBV6-6